A selection of T cell receptor beta chains follows, all from one sample in a study of cytomegalovirus exposure and HLA in healthy donors. Clones were sequenced by immunoSEQ multiplex PCR, and TCRdb holds only the in-frame ones, with some missing. The data contain about 140,000 clones, around 81% of them seen just once; the ten biggest clones take up approximately 2.5%. Specimen: PBMCs. These receptors were obtained from a man between 45 and 60 years old in good health and CMV-seronegative. The CDR3 runs from the conserved cysteine through the conserved F or W. The D gene is left open where the match is weak. Clone size, where shown, is once, few, many, or a class for clones that have expanded.

j_call d_call clone_size v_call cdr3_nt cdr3_aa
TRBJ2-2 NA NA TRBV7-3 TGTGCCAGCAGCTTAACGCGCACCAACACCGGGGAGCTGTTTTTT CASSLTRTNTGELFF
TRBJ2-3 TRBD1 NA TRBV28 TGTGCCAGCAGTCCCACCGGGACAGGGGGCTTCACAGATACGCAGTATTTT CASSPTGTGGFTDTQYF
TRBJ2-7 NA NA TRBV5-4 TGTGCCAGCAGCCCTGGAAATCCCGGGGGTAGTTACGAGCAGTACTTC CASSPGNPGGSYEQYF
TRBJ1-2 NA NA TRBV5-1 TGCGCCAGCAGCCGAGACTCGAACCCGGACTATGGCTACACCTTC CASSRDSNPDYGYTF
TRBJ1-2 NA NA TRBV11-3 TGTGCCAGCAGCTTTTTATATCGGGGTAGGAATGGCTACACCTTC CASSFLYRGRNGYTF
TRBJ1-5 TRBD1 few TRBV7-7 TGTGCTAGCAGCTTCGGACAGGAGTATAGCAATCAGCCCCAGCATTTT CASSFGQEYSNQPQHF
TRBJ2-1 NA NA TRBV4-2 TGTGCCAGCAGCCAAGAAGGGCGGGGAAACAATGAGCAGTTCTTC CASSQEGRGNNEQFF
TRBJ1-1 TRBD1 once TRBV27 TGTGCCAGCAGTTTAAGGGACAGGGGGCTCACTGAAGCTTTCTTT CASSLRDRGLTEAFF
TRBJ1-3 NA NA TRBV6-1 TGTGCCAGCAGTGAACTCGCAGGGCGATTCTCTGGAAACACCATATATTTT CASSELAGRFSGNTIYF
TRBJ2-1 TRBD2 NA TRBV29-1 TGCAGCGTTGTCCGGGAGGGGAATGAGCAGTTCTTC CSVVREGNEQFF
TRBJ1-2 NA NA TRBV20-1 TGCAGTGCTAGGAGTCAGGGCGGCTACACCTTC CSARSQGGYTF
TRBJ2-3 TRBD2 NA TRBV7-2 TGTGCCAGCAGCCCAGGGTCTAGCGGGGGGAGCACAGATACGCAGTATTTT CASSPGSSGGSTDTQYF
TRBJ2-3 NA NA TRBV27 TGTGCCAGCAGTCCACACACAGATACGCAGTATTTT CASSPHTDTQYF
TRBJ2-1 TRBD2 NA TRBV6-4 TGTGCCAGCAGTGGCCCTAGCGGGAGTAAGAGTGAGCAGTTCTTC CASSGPSGSKSEQFF
TRBJ2-5 TRBD2 NA TRBV29-1 TGCAGCGTTGTAGTGTCGGGAGGTCAAGAGACCCAGTACTTC CSVVVSGGQETQYF
TRBJ1-1 TRBD1 NA TRBV9 TGTGCCAGCAGCGCCCAGATGGACAGGGGAAGTGAAGCTTTCTTT CASSAQMDRGSEAFF
TRBJ2-5 NA NA TRBV7-8 TGTGCCAGCAGCATCCGGACAAGGGAGACCCAGTACTTC CASSIRTRETQYF
TRBJ1-1 NA NA TRBV7-9 TGTGCCAGCAGCCTGTCGGCGGCCATTGCTGAAGCTTTCTTT CASSLSAAIAEAFF
TRBJ1-1 TRBD1 NA TRBV12-5 TGTGCTAGTGGTTTGCAGGGGGCGGGGATCTATGGTGAAGCTTTCTTT CASGLQGAGIYGEAFF
TRBJ1-1 NA NA TRBV6-5 TGTGCCAGCAGTGTACAAGGAGGGAACACTGAAGCTTTCTTT CASSVQGGNTEAFF
TRBJ2-7 NA NA TRBV21-1 TGTGCCAGTGGATTAGCGGGGGGGCCCTACGAGCAGTACTTC CASGLAGGPYEQYF
TRBJ1-2 NA NA TRBV6-1 TGTGCCAGCAGCGACGGTCTTAGCACTAACTATGGCTACACCTTC CASSDGLSTNYGYTF
TRBJ2-3 NA NA TRBV5-1 TGCGCCAGCAGCGGGGACTGGAAGGCAGATACGCAGTATTTT CASSGDWKADTQYF
TRBJ2-7 TRBD1 NA TRBV2 TGTGCCAGCAGAGCAGACAGGGGGGCCTCCTACGAGCAGTACTTC CASRADRGASYEQYF
TRBJ2-1 TRBD2 NA TRBV6-5 TGTGCCAGCAGGACGCGGGAGAGGACCTACAATGAGCAGTTCTTC CASRTRERTYNEQFF
TRBJ1-5 TRBD1 once TRBV30 TGTGCCTGGAGTTCGACAGGGCATCAGCCCCAGCATTTT CAWSSTGHQPQHF
TRBJ2-2 NA NA TRBV6-5 TGTGCCAGCACCTTGATTCGGGTCGGTGCCGGGGAGCTGTTTTTT CASTLIRVGAGELFF
TRBJ2-6 TRBD1 NA TRBV4-1 TGCGCCAGCAGCCAAGAATGGGCGGGACAGGGGGCGCCTGGGGCCAACGTCCTGACTTTC CASSQEWAGQGAPGANVLTF
TRBJ2-1 TRBD2 NA TRBV9 TGTGCCAGCAGCGTAGACAGCGGGAGTTACAATGAGCAGTTCTTC CASSVDSGSYNEQFF
TRBJ2-7 NA NA TRBV7-9 TGTGCCAGCAGCTTAGGGAGGGGAGATGACGAGCAGTACTTC CASSLGRGDDEQYF
TRBJ1-6 NA NA TRBV13 TGTGCCAGCAGCTTCTATACCGGGACACAAAATTCACCCCTCCACTTT CASSFYTGTQNSPLHF
TRBJ1-2 NA NA TRBV6-6 TGTGCCAGCAGTTCGGACAGCTTCGGGAACTATGGCTACACCTTC CASSSDSFGNYGYTF